Below are 14 T cell receptor beta chains sequenced from a single sample in a study of blood T cell repertoires in COVID-19. This table comes from immunoSEQ multiplex PCR, and its TCRdb copy is limited to in-frame clones, with some not included. The repertoire holds some 220,000 clones, with approximately 85% as singletons. The sequenced sample was peripheral blood. All receptors come from a man in his fifties or sixties with COVID-19, enrolled during active disease.

The rearrangement links TRBV5-4 to TRBJ2-5, with 7 bases aligning to TRBD2. V dropped 3 bases and J dropped 1; count of bases not matched to a gene: 6. CDR3 length: 15 amino acids. The germline gives CDR1 SGHNT, CDR2 YYREEE (reference sequence). The CDR3: CASSSASGPQETQYF. CDR3 nucleotides: TGTGCCAGCAGCTCGGCTAGCGGTCCCCAAGAGACCCAGTACTTC. The variable domain in full, with the rest retrieved from reference TRBV5-4 and TRBJ2-5, is ETGVTQSPTHLIKTRGQQVTLRCSSQSGHNTVSWYQQALGQGPQFIFQYYREEENGRGNFPPRFSGLQFPNYSSELNVNALELDDSALYLCASSSASGPQETQYFGPGTRLLVL.

The chain joins TRBV7-6 to TRBJ2-3; TRBD1 is a possible D gene (6 bases). The CDR3 is made up of 16 amino acids. Between the trimmed V and J ends, which lost 5 bases and 1 base, there was a span of 16 bases. Germline CDR1 SGHVS, CDR2 FNYEAQ. This CDR3 is CASSAQQGKGTDTQYF. The CDR3 region has the DNA TGTGCCAGCAGCGCGCAACAGGGAAAAGGCACAGATACGCAGTATTTT. Full variable domain (outside the CDR3, taken from reference TRBV7-6 and TRBJ2-3): GAGVSQSPRYKVTKRGQDVALRCDPISGHVSLYWYRQALGQGPEFLTYFNYEAQQDKSGLPNDRFSAERPEGSISTLTIQRTEQRDSAMYRCASSAQQGKGTDTQYFGPGTRLTVL.

V is TRBV20-1 and J is TRBJ1-2; D gene uncertain. This CDR3 has 14 residues. Germline CDR1 reads DFQATT; CDR2 reads SNEGSKA (reference sequence). V dropped 3 bases and J dropped 2 bases, with 13 bases sitting between them. CDR3 in amino acids: CSASLPQINYGYTF. The CDR3 DNA follows: TGCAGTGCTAGTCTCCCACAGATAAACTATGGCTACACCTTC.

This clone showed up just a few times. V gene TRBV9 combines with J gene TRBJ1-1; D gene unclear. The CDR3 is 14 amino acids. CDR1 is SGDLS, CDR2 YYNGEE, per germline. Between the trimmed V and J ends, which lost 3 bases and 2 bases, there was a span of 11 bases. The CDR3 region has the DNA TGTGCCAGCAGCGCCCACACCTTTAACACTGAAGCTTTCTTT. Translation: CASSAHTFNTEAFF.

The J gene is TRBJ2-7, the V gene TRBV2; 7 bases are a match to TRBD1. The trim removed 6 bases at V and 3 bases at J, leaving 8 bases unmatched. From germline, CDR1 is SNHLY and CDR2 FYNNEI. The CDR3 extends over 14 amino acids. CDR3: CASSLGTEIYEQYF. CDR3 DNA: TGTGCCAGCAGCTTAGGGACAGAGATCTACGAGCAGTACTTC.

V gene TRBV9 combines with J gene TRBJ2-3; D possibly corresponds to TRBD2 (5 bases). Germline lookup yields CDR1 SGDLS and CDR2 YYNGEE. V lost 2 bases and J 3 bases, leaving 10 bases between the germline ends. The CDR3 loop spans 14 amino acids. The CDR3 protein is CASSVGLPTDTQYF. The CDR3 coding sequence is TGTGCCAGCAGCGTTGGACTTCCAACAGATACGCAGTATTTT.

The chain carries TRBV6-2 or TRBV6-3 and TRBJ2-5; 9 nucleotides align to TRBD2. The CDR3 is 16 residues long. V shed 6 bases and J 4 bases; nucleotides not matched to a gene: 12. Germline lookup yields CDR1 MNHEY and CDR2 SVGEGT. CDR3: CASSPLAGGRGETQYF. CDR3 nucleotides: TGTGCCAGCAGCCCTCTCGCGGGGGGGCGCGGAGAGACCCAGTACTTC.

This clone was detected once. In DNA, the CDR3 is TGTGCCAGCAGCGACGTCACAGGGTCATCCGGAAACACCATATATTTT. Its protein is CASSDVTGSSGNTIYF. This chain links TRBV4-2 with TRBJ1-3, with TRBD1 as a possible D gene (6 bases). The CDR3 extends over 16 amino acids. Germline V CDR1 and CDR2: LGHNA, YNFKEQ. V shed 5 bases and J shed 4 bases, with 18 bases lying between them.

V gene TRBV11-2 combines with J gene TRBJ1-3; D is perhaps TRBD1 (6 bases). Trimming stripped 1 base from V and 4 bases from J, with 11 bases between. Per germline, CDR1 SGHAT and CDR2 FQNNGV. CDR3 length equals 15 residues. The CDR3 DNA reads as TGTGCCAGCAGCTTAGTCGGACAGCTAGGAAACACCATATATTTT. This codes for CASSLVGQLGNTIYF.

The chain recombines TRBV18 with TRBJ1-1, with no clear D. CDR3 size: 14 residues. The germline CDR1 and CDR2 sequences are KGHSH and LQKENI. The V end lost 3 bases, the J end lost 1 base, and 9 bases lay between the germline ends. In nucleotides, the CDR3 is TGTGCCAGCTCACCGGCGGGGAAGAACACTGAAGCTTTCTTT. It encodes CASSPAGKNTEAFF.

The chain recombines TRBV3-1 (or the pseudogene TRBV3-2) with TRBJ2-2; D is uncertain. The CDR3 length is 13 residues. The germline V and J ends were trimmed by 7 bases and 6 bases, with 12 bases remaining between them. Germline V lookup: CDR1 LGHDT, CDR2 YNNKEL (reference sequence). In DNA, the CDR3 is TGTGCCAGCACAAGTTCGGTACCCGGGGAGCTGTTTTTT. Translation gives CASTSSVPGELFF.

V and J are TRBV3-1 (or the pseudogene TRBV3-2) and TRBJ2-5, with D perhaps matching TRBD1 (6 bases). CDR1 is LGHDT, CDR2 YNNKEL, per germline (reference sequence). V lost 4 bases and J 1 base, leaving 7 bases between the germline ends. The CDR3 sequence is 13 residues long. This CDR3 is CASSLGGQETQYF. CDR3 nucleotide sequence: TGTGCCAGCAGCCTAGGGGGCCAAGAGACCCAGTACTTC.

V gene TRBV10-2 combines with J gene TRBJ1-4; a weak D match, TRBD1 (6 bases). Trimming removed 6 bases from V and 8 bases from J, with 13 bases in between. The CDR3 has 13 amino acids. In germline, CDR1 is WSHSY, CDR2 SAAADI. CDR3 protein: CASRRGSGEKLFF. The CDR3 DNA reads as TGCGCCAGCAGGAGGGGGAGTGGCGAAAAACTGTTTTTT.

The V and J genes are TRBV5-1 and TRBJ1-5; D might be TRBD1 (5 bases). Germline V lookup: CDR1 SGHRS, CDR2 YFSETQ. The V and J ends lost 0 bases and 7 bases respectively, with 17 bases between them. The CDR3 contains 16 residues. DNA of the CDR3: TGCGCCAGCAGCTTGGATGGGGCGGGGATGGGGCAGCCCCAGCATTTT. Translated: CASSLDGAGMGQPQHF.